This T cell receptor (beta chain) stems from a study of CD8 T cells in Susac syndrome. Points from the study as a whole: In its TCR sequencing and HLA analysis, the study acknowledged that the number of individuals was relatively small.

The authors carried out high-throughput sequencing of TCR beta. They applied it to CD8+ and CD4+ T cells obtained from blood. As for this clonotype: The antigen is undetermined.

Random hexamers primed reverse transcription of about 0.45 to 1 ug RNA. The amplification used immunoSEQ multiplex PCR on TCR beta CDR3; it spanned 54 Vbeta and 13 Jbeta. One entry per CDR3 protein results from TCRdb running MiXCR on the immunoSEQ multiplex PCR reads. In the table there are about 210,000 distinct CDR3 sequences, 95% of which are singletons. The CDR3 extends over 14 amino acids. The V end lost 6 bases, the J end lost 2 bases, and 13 bases lay between the germline ends. CDR1 and CDR2 (germline): DFQATT, SNEGSKA (reference sequence). The chain couples TRBV20-1 to TRBJ2-2; no clear D gene. Sequenced sample: CD4+ T cells from PBMCs. This sequence originates from a human donor with multiple sclerosis. The CDR3 DNA follows: TGCAGTGCCCCAAAACAACCTAACACCGGGGAGCTGTTTTTT. This encodes CSAPKQPNTGELFF.